This T cell receptor (beta chain) was profiled in a study of blood T cell repertoires in COVID-19. At the level of the study: The cDNA or gDNA used as material had been derived from T cells, B-cell-depleted T cells, or PBMCs.

Clones were read by immunoSEQ multiplex PCR, and TCRdb kept only the in-frame ones, dropping some. The sample records around 480,000 clones, approximately 88% being singletons. CDR1 is MNHEY and CDR2 is SMNVEV in the germline V gene (reference sequence). The CDR3 totals 15 residues. The junction had 7 bases not matched to a gene; V was cut back by 3 bases and J by 2 bases. Followed over time, Seattle patients had been enrolled while infection was active. Sequencing used peripheral blood. The clonotype was recovered from a woman between 50 and 59 years old with COVID-19, enrolled during active disease. The gene calls are TRBV27 and TRBJ2-7, with 7 bases identical to TRBD2. The CDR3 sequence: CASSLGTGGTYEQYF. As DNA, the CDR3 is TGTGCCAGCAGTTTGGGTACGGGAGGAACCTACGAGCAGTACTTC.